Sequencing of this TCR beta chain was carried out in a study of blood T cell repertoires in COVID-19 (dated by TCRdb to 2018 to 2020). Turning to the overall study: Samples from collaborators originated in the United States, Italy and Spain and spanned both the acute and convalescent phases of COVID-19. The material from the prospective study consisted of cDNA or gDNA derived from T cells, B-cell-depleted T cells, or PBMCs. Deeply sampled blood TCRbeta repertoires from subjects exposed to, actively infected with, or recovered from COVID-19 were included in the dataset. The repertoires were released in a freely available public database meant as a resource for research on the immune response to SARS-CoV-2. Samples came from the ongoing ImmuneRACE study (first 160 participants) plus 1,254 subjects from 6 global collaborators. Nearly every sample came with metadata listing a de-identified subject ID, COVID-19 status, age in years and sex. Where available, HLA class I and class II types were obtained from metadata supplied by the sample provider rather than from assay-based typing. General conclusions and limits of the study: The amount of clinical and demographic metadata varied by source and participant and was provided uncurated.

TCRbeta CDR3 regions were amplified from genomic DNA using the immunoSEQ Assay, a bias-controlled multiplex PCR. The study's own analysis went as follows. Nucleated cell counts per sample were estimated from amplification of reference gene primers within the assay. To quantify the absolute abundance of each unique TCRbeta CDR3 rearrangement, sequence reads were collapsed and filtered. For each sample, productive Simpson clonality was calculated as the square root of Simpson's diversity index across productive rearrangements. In its TCRdb copy, this immuneACCESS table keeps in-frame sequences only and misses some clones. Where compared with another copy, unresolved V genes explain less than half of these, and the others have no known cause. V and J calls and clone size are copied from that table; D and trimming were computed from the DNA. The table for this sample lists some 150,000 clones; approximately 86% of them were counted only once. Around 3.1% of the sample is taken by the ten largest.

Looking up the germline V gene yields CDR1 SNHLY and CDR2 FYNNEI. From cysteine to phenylalanine, the CDR3 is 15 amino acids long. Only the CDR3 part of the read is kept: 45 bases, read in frame from the first base. V has 6 bases trimmed and J has 7 bases trimmed; junction bases matching no gene number 13. Worth noting for this clone: Its specific antigen is unknown. No clone much larger than this one lies a single base away; base qualities are absent.

Each collaborating institution followed its own protocols to collect whole blood in K2EDTA tubes. For TCRbeta analysis, collaborators shipped samples as frozen whole blood, isolated PBMCs, or DNA extracted from either of those sample types. The chain couples TRBV2 to TRBJ2-7, and 9 junctional nucleotides match TRBD1. This sequence originates from a woman between 35 and 50 years old with active or convalescent COVID-19. Sequencing was performed on peripheral blood. In nucleotides, the sequence is TGTGCCAGCAGGCCTCACAGGGGGCAATCAGGGGAGCAGTACTTC. Translated, it reads CASRPHRGQSGEQYF. The full variable domain, completed from the reference TRBV2 and TRBJ2-7 proteins outside the CDR3, reads EPEVTQTPSHQVTQMGQEVILRCVPISNHLYFYWYRQILGQKVEFLVSFYNNEISEKSEIFDDQFSVERPDGSNFTLKIRSTKLEDSAMYFCASRPHRGQSGEQYFGPGTRLTVT.